This T cell receptor (beta chain) was documented in a study of T-cell reconstitution after alpha-beta-depleted transplantation in children. This clonotype was counted at least ten times. Trimming took 1 base from V and 5 from J, leaving 8 bases between them. This CDR3 is built from 14 residues. Germline loops: CDR1 SEHNR, CDR2 FQNEAQ (reference sequence). TCRbeta library construction was performed incorporating unique molecular identifiers. TCRdb recomputed calls from the PCR reads with MiXCR, one row per CDR3 protein. This table holds around 240,000 distinct CDR3 sequences, more than 7.5% found once.

Source: PBMCs from the stem cell graft donor, taken from the stem cell graft. V and J are TRBV7-9 and TRBJ2-2, with D possibly matching TRBD1 (5 bases). The sequence was collected from a human donor who donated a stem cell graft to a child with SCID. The CDR3 is CASSLGGLTGELFF. CDR3 bases: TGTGCCAGCAGCTTAGGGGGCCTAACCGGGGAGCTGTTTTTT.